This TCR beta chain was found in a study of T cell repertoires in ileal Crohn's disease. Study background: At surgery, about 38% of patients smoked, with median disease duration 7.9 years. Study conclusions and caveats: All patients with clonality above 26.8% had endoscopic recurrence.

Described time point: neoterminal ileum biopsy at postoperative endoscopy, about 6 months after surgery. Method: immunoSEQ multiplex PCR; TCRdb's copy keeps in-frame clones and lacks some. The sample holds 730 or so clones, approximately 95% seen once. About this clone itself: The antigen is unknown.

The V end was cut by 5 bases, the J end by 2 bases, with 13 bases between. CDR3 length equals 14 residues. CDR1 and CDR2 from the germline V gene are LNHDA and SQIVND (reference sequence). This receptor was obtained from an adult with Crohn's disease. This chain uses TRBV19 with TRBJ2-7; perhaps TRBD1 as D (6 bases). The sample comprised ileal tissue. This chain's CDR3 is CASSWTDDAYEQYF. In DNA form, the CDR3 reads TGTGCCAGTAGTTGGACAGATGACGCCTACGAGCAGTACTTC.